The present TCR beta chain was sequenced within a study of shared T cell receptors in the human thymus. Germline V gives CDR1 MGHRA, CDR2 YSYEKL. The V end lost 6 bases, the J end lost 7 bases, and 24 bases lay between the germline ends. The CDR3 totals 17 residues. The table came from immunoSEQ multiplex PCR; TCRdb's copy has only in-frame clones and leaves some out. Here the sample spans approximately 730,000 clones, 70% to 90% being singletons. This sample also appeared in a second study, on human thymus T cells. This second study notes: Corrective surgery for congenital heart defects was being performed on the healthy Finnish infants who were the donors. Thymic samples were excised during corrective heart operations. Blood and thymic repertoires both appeared biased in V and J gene usage. There were highly overlapping thymic repertoires among unrelated individuals, as related research reported.

This clonotype was sampled from a girl less than two years old with a congenital heart defect. The sample taken for sequencing was thymocytes. The chain couples TRBV4-1 to TRBJ2-2, with a possible D match to TRBD1 (5 bases). DNA of the CDR3: TGCGCCAGCAGTGTACAGGAGCCCCTTCGTCGGAACGGGGAGCTGTTTTTT. Translating it yields CASSVQEPLRRNGELFF.